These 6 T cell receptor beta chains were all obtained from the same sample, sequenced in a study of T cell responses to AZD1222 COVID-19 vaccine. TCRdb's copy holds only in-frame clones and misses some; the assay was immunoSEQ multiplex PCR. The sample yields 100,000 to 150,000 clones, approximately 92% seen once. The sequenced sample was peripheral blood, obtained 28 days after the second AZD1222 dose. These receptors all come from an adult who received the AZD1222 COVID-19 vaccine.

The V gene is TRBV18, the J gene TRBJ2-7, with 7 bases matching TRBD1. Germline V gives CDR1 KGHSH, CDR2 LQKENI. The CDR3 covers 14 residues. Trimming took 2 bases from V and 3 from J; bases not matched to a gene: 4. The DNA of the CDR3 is TGTGCCAGCTCACCAAATGCAGGGGGCTACGAGCAGTACTTC. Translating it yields CASSPNAGGYEQYF. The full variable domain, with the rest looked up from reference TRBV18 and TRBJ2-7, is NAGVMQNPRHLVRRRGQEARLRCSPMKGHSHVYWYRQLPEEGLKFMVYLQKENIIDESGMPKERFSAEFPKEGPSILRIQQVVRGDSAAYFCASSPNAGGYEQYFGPGTRLTVT.

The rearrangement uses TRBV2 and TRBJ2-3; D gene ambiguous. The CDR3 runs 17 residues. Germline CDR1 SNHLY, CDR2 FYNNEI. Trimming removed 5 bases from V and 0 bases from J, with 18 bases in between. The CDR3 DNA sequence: TGTGCCAGCAGTCATTTTCGAGAGGAGCTAAGCACAGATACGCAGTATTTT. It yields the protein CASSHFREELSTDTQYF.

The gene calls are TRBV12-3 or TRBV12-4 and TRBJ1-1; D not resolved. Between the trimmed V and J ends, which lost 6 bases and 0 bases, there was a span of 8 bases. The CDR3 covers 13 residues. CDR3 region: CASSLQLNTEAFF. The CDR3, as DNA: TGTGCCAGCAGCCTCCAATTGAACACTGAAGCTTTCTTT.

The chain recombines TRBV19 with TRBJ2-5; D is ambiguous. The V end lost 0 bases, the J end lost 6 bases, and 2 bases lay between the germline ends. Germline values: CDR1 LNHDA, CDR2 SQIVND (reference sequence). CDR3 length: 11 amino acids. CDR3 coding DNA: TGTGCCAGTAGTATAGAGAAGACCCAGTACTTC. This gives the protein CASSIEKTQYF.

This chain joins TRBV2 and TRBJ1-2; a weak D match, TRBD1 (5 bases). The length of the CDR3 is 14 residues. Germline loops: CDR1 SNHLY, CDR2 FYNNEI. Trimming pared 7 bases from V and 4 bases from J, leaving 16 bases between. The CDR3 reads CASKSSTGTYGYTF. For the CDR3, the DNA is TGTGCCAGCAAAAGTTCCACCGGGACCTATGGCTACACCTTC. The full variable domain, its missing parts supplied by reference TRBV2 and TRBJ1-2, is EPEVTQTPSHQVTQMGQEVILRCVPISNHLYFYWYRQILGQKVEFLVSFYNNEISEKSEIFDDQFSVERPDGSNFTLKIRSTKLEDSAMYFCASKSSTGTYGYTFGSGTRLTVV.

The CDR3 loop reads CASSQELEAFF. The CDR3 region has the DNA TGTGCCAGCAGCCAGGAGCTTGAAGCTTTCTTT. The chain combines TRBV3-1 (or the pseudogene TRBV3-2) with TRBJ1-1, with D unclear. Germline CDR1 LGHDT, CDR2 YNNKEL (reference sequence). CDR3 length: 11 amino acids. With 3 bases removed from V and 7 bases from J, the gap between germline ends came to 6 bases.